This T cell receptor beta chain emerged from a study of blood T cell repertoires in COVID-19. Study context: Some COVID-19 samples were acute and others convalescent; all came from the United States, Italy and Spain.

Germline CDR1 MGHRA, CDR2 YSYEKL. V lost 2 bases to trimming and J lost 6 bases, with 8 bases between them. This CDR3 contains 12 residues. In the authors' methods: Estimates of nucleated cell counts were drawn from the amplification of reference gene primers. Sequenced by immunoSEQ multiplex PCR; TCRdb stores in-frame clones only, minus some. V and J calls and clone size follow that table, whereas D and trimming were derived from the DNA. The sample holds approximately 280,000 clones, around 91% seen once. This clonotype was obtained from an older woman with acute or convalescent COVID-19. Sequencing was carried out using peripheral blood. The chain links TRBV4-1 to TRBJ2-7; no reliable D call. This chain's CDR3 is CASSQLFGEQYF. The CDR3 nucleotides are TGCGCCAGCAGCCAACTTTTCGGCGAGCAGTACTTC.